The clone carrying this TCR beta chain occurred many times. Noted time point: newly diagnosed GD, antithyroid drugs for less than 3 months. PBMC-extracted RNA yielded the TCR library. This record belongs to a study of regulatory T cells in long-lasting Graves disease. Losses at the gene ends were 2 bases for V and 6 bases for J; bases not matched to a gene: 7. Germline CDR1 and CDR2: MDHEN and SYDVKM. The CDR3 has 16 amino acids. CDR3-region Arm-PCR and iRepertoire HTBI primers produced the TCR beta libraries. TCRdb re-derived calls from the multiplex PCR reads in MiXCR, one entry per CDR3 protein. The table includes under 250,000 distinct CDR3 sequences, less than 20% detected once. Separately, the same data were catalogued under a study of T cells in Graves' hyperthyroidism and ophthalmopathy.

The receptor comes from a young woman with Graves disease. Sequenced material: peripheral blood mononuclear cells (PBMCs), taken at new diagnosis, from a patient treated with antithyroid drugs. The chain joins TRBV28 to TRBJ2-2; 9 nucleotides match TRBD1. The chain's CDR3 is CASSLNFGTGPGELFF. DNA for the CDR3: TGTGCCAGCAGTTTAAATTTTGGGACAGGGCCCGGGGAGCTGTTTTTT.